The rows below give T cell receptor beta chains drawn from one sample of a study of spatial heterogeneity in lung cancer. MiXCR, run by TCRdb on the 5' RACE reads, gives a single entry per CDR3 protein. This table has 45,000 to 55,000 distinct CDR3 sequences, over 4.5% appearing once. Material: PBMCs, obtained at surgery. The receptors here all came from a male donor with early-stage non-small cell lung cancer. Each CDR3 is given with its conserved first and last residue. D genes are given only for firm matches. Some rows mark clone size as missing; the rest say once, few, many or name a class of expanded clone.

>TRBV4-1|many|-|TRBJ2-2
TGCGCCAGCAGCCTCCTGAGCGGGAAAGGGGGCGGGGAGCTGTTTTTT
CASSLLSGKGGGELFF
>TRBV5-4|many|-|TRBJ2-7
TGTGCCAGCAGCTTGGCTGGGCAGTCCTACGAGCAGTACTTC
CASSLAGQSYEQYF
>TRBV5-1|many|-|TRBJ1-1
TGCGCCAGCAGCCCCCACAGGACGAACACTGAAGCTTTCTTT
CASSPHRTNTEAFF
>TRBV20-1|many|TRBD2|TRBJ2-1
TGCAGTGCTAGCCCCGGGACTAGCGGGATTAGCTCCTACAATGAGCAGTTCTTC
CSASPGTSGISSYNEQFF
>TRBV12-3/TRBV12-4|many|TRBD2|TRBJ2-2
TGTGCCAGCAGTTTAAGGGAGGGGAACACCGGGGAGCTGTTTTTT
CASSLREGNTGELFF
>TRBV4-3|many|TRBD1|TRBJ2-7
TGCGCCAGCAGCCTAGGACCGGGACAGAGCTACGAGCAGTACTTC
CASSLGPGQSYEQYF
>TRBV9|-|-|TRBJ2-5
TGTGCCAGCAGCGTAGATCAGGGGCAAGAGACCCAGTACTTC
CASSVDQGQETQYF
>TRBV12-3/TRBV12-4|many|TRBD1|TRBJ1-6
TGTGCCAGCAGTTCCCCGGGACAGAGTGGTTCACCCCTCCACTTT
CASSSPGQSGSPLHF
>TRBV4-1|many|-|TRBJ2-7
TGCGCCAGCAGCCAGATTGGCCAGTCCTACGAGCAGTACTTC
CASSQIGQSYEQYF
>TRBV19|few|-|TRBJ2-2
TGTGCCAGTAGTATGGAAGCCGACGGGGAGCTGTTTTTT
CASSMEADGELFF
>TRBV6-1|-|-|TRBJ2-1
TGTGCCAGCAGTGAAGCGTGGGGCTGGAACTACAATGAGCAGTTCTTC
CASSEAWGWNYNEQFF
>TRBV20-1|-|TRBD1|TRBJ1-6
TGCAGTGCTAGAGTCGGGGACAGGGAGGACTCACCCCTCCACTTT
CSARVGDREDSPLHF
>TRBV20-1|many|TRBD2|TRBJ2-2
TGCAGTGCTAGAGATTCCGGGAGGTGGAACACCGGGGAGCTGTTTTTT
CSARDSGRWNTGELFF
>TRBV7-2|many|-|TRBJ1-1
TGTGCCAGCAGCTTAACCGGAACACCCACTGAAGCTTTCTTT
CASSLTGTPTEAFF
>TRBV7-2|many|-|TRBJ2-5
TGTGCCAGCAGCCCCCGGGGGATTTTAGAGACCCAGTACTTC
CASSPRGILETQYF
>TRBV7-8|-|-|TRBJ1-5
TGTGCCAGCAGCCGCTTGCGGGCAGGGGCCACGAGGGGGTACTATCAGCCCCAGCATTTT
CASSRLRAGATRGYYQPQHF
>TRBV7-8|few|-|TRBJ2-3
TGTGCCAGCAGCCCCTTCCTTTCTGGCACAGATACGCAGTATTTT
CASSPFLSGTDTQYF
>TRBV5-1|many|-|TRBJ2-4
TGCGCCAGCAAGGGGTCCTTGGCCAAAAACATTCAGTACTTC
CASKGSLAKNIQYF
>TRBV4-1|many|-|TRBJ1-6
TGCGCCAGCAGCCAAGACCCAGGGCGGAATTCACCCCTCCACTTT
CASSQDPGRNSPLHF
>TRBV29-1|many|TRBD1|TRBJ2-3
TGCAGCGTTGACCTGGACAGGGCGCGCACAGATACGCAGTATTTT
CSVDLDRARTDTQYF
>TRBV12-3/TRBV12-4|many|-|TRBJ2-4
TGTGCCAGCAGTCCCCGGGCCCCAGGGGACATTCAGTACTTC
CASSPRAPGDIQYF
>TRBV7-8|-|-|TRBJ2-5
TGTGCCAGCAGCCGTCTTTTAGGACACGGACAAGAGACCCAGTACTTC
CASSRLLGHGQETQYF
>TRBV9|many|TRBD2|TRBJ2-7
TGTGCCAGCAGCTTACGGACTAGCGGGGACTACGAGCAGTACTTC
CASSLRTSGDYEQYF
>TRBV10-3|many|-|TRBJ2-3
TGTGCCATCAGTGCGCAGCCACTAAATGAGGATACGCAGTATTTT
CAISAQPLNEDTQYF
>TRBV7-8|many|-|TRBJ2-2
TGTGCCAGCAGCTTAGCACCCGGACAGCCTAACACCGGGGAGCTGTTTTTT
CASSLAPGQPNTGELFF
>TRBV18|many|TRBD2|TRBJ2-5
TGTGCCAGCTCACCGATAGCGGGAGGGCAAGAGACCCAGTACTTC
CASSPIAGGQETQYF
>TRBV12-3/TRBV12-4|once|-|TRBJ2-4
TGTGCCAGCAGTTTTGGCAGCCCTTTAGCCAAAAACATTCAGTACTTC
CASSFGSPLAKNIQYF
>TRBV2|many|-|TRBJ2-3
TGTGCCAGCAGAAGGGAGGCAGATACGCAGTATTTT
CASRREADTQYF
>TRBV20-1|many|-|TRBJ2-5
TGCAGTGCTAGTCGTATACAAGAGACCCAGTACTTC
CSASRIQETQYF
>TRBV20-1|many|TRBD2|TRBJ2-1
TGCAGTGCTAGGGGACTAGCGGGAAACAATGAGCAGTTCTTC
CSARGLAGNNEQFF
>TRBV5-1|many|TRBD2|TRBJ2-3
TGCGCCAGCAGCCCCTCTACCGGGAGGGCCATGGTAGATACGCAGTATTTT
CASSPSTGRAMVDTQYF
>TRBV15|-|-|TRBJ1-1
TGTGCCACCAGCAGAGGTCGGGGAGTGGGCAACACTGAAGCTTTCTTT
CATSRGRGVGNTEAFF
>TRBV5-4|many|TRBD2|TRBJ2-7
TGTGCCAGCAGCCCGTCCGGGAGGGCCTACGAGCAGTACTTC
CASSPSGRAYEQYF
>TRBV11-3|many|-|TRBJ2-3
TGTGCCAGCAGCTTAGGAGGCGAGGTCACAGATACGCAGTATTTT
CASSLGGEVTDTQYF
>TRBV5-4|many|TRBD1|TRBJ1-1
TGTGCCAGCAGCCAGGGGGCTGAGAAGGCTTTCTTT
CASSQGAEKAFF
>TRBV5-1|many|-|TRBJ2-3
TGCGCCAGCAGCTTGGTGCAGGATACGCAGTATTTT
CASSLVQDTQYF
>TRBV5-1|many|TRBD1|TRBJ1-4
TGCGCCAGCAGACGGACAGGGAGTGAAAAACTGTTTTTT
CASRRTGSEKLFF
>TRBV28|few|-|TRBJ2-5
TGTGCCAGCAGTTTAAATGGAGTACAAGAGACCCAGTACTTC
CASSLNGVQETQYF
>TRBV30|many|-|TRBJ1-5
TGTGCCTGGAGTGACGGGGGTGCGGTTCAGCCCCAGCATTTT
CAWSDGGAVQPQHF
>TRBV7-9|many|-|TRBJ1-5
TGTGCCAGCAGCCCCCTGACAGGTTACAATCAGCCCCAGCATTTT
CASSPLTGYNQPQHF
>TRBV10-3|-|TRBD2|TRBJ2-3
TGTGCCATCAGTGGTAGCGGGAGTGAGGCAGATACGCAGTATTTT
CAISGSGSEADTQYF
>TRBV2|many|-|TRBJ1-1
TGTGCCAGCAGTGAAGAAGCTTTCTTT
CASSEEAFF
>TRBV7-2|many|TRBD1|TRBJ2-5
TGTGCCAGCAGCCCGACAGGGCTTGGAGAGACCCAGTACTTC
CASSPTGLGETQYF
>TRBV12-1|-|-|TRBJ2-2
TGTGCCAGCAGCTCCCATCCCGGCAGGGGCCCCTCGAACACCGGGGAGCTGTTTTTT
CASSSHPGRGPSNTGELFF
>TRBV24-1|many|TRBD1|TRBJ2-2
TGTGCCACCAGTGATTCCGAGACAGGGAGACCCGGGGAGCTGTTTTTT
CATSDSETGRPGELFF
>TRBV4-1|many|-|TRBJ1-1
TGCGCCAGCAGCCGTTATATGAACACTGAAGCTTTCTTT
CASSRYMNTEAFF
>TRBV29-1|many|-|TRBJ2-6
TGCAGCGTTATCGACGACCGGCCCGTCCTGACTTTC
CSVIDDRPVLTF
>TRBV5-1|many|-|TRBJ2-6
TGCGCCAGCAGCTTGCGTGGGGCCAACGTCCTGACTTTC
CASSLRGANVLTF
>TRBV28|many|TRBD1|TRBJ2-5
TGTGCCAGCACCTGGGACAGGGGGCAAGAGACCCAGTACTTC
CASTWDRGQETQYF
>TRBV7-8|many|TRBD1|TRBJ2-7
TGTGCCAGCAGCTTAGTCGGGACAGCCCCCTACGAGCAGTACTTC
CASSLVGTAPYEQYF
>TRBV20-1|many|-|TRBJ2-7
TGCAGTGCTAGAGATCTGGGTTACGAGCAGTACTTC
CSARDLGYEQYF
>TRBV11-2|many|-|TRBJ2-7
TGTGCCAGCAGCTCAGGACGAGGCTACTACGAGCAGTACTTC
CASSSGRGYYEQYF
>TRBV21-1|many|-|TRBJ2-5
TGTGCCAGCAGCAGCCTGCACGTGCTCGGGGGAGAGACCCAGTACTTC
CASSSLHVLGGETQYF
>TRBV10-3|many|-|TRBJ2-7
TGTGCCATCAGGCGCCCCCCGGGATACGAGCAGTACTTC
CAIRRPPGYEQYF
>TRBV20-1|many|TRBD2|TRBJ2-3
TGCAGTGCTCCCCAGGGGAGGACTAGCTGGAATTTT
CSAPQGRTSWNF